This T cell receptor (beta chain) is from a study of preoperative IRX-2 immunotherapy in early breast cancer. Germline V CDR1 and CDR2: SGHRS, YFSETQ. Trimming pared 0 bases from V and 4 bases from J, leaving 13 bases between. CDR3 length: 15 amino acids. This sample's treatment: preoperative locoregional IRX-2 cytokine immunotherapy. Samples came from a phase Ib trial of preoperative locoregional IRX-2 cytokine immunotherapy. Sequencing used immunoSEQ multiplex PCR; TCRdb keeps in-frame clones, though not all of them. The repertoire holds about 26,000 clones, with about three quarters as singletons. This sample comprised lymph node tissue, obtained after IRX-2 immunotherapy. The genes are TRBV5-1 and TRBJ2-5; either TRBD1 or TRBD2 may fit D (6 bases each). This receptor was obtained from a human donor with breast cancer. CDR3 sequence reads: CASSLEGGNRETQYF. The CDR3 coding sequence is TGCGCCAGCAGCTTGGAAGGGGGGAACCGAGAGACCCAGTACTTC. The full variable domain, completed using reference TRBV5-1 and TRBJ2-5, is KAGVTQTPRYLIKTRGQQVTLSCSPISGHRSVSWYQQTPGQGLQFLFEYFSETQRNKGNFPGRFSGRQFSNSRSEMNVSTLELGDSALYLCASSLEGGNRETQYFGPGTRLLVL.